Below are 28 T cell receptor beta chains sequenced from a single sample in a study of cytomegalovirus exposure and HLA in healthy donors (TCRdb year 2017). Libraries were made using the immunoSEQ multiplex PCR assay. The multiplex PCR relied on a mix of 60 forward primers for TCR Vbeta segments and 13 reverse primers for TCR Jbeta segments. In its TCRdb copy, this immuneACCESS table keeps in-frame sequences only and misses some clones. Where compared with another copy, unresolved V genes explain less than half of these, and the others have no known cause. The sample table holds about 160,000 clones, of which about three quarters were seen once. 2% to 3% of the sample is taken by the ten largest. The sequencing sample was made of PBMCs. The source is a female donor in good health and CMV-seronegative.

The gene calls are TRBV29-1 and TRBJ1-2; TRBD1 aligns across 7 bases. The CDR3 runs to 14 residues. Germline V gene lookup returns CDR1 SQVTM and CDR2 ANQGSEA. The V gene end was trimmed by 3 bases and the J gene end by 0 bases; junction bases not matched to a gene: 4. The CDR3 DNA sequence: TGCAGCGTTGATTACAGGGGACCTAACTATGGCTACACCTTC. Protein: CSVDYRGPNYGYTF. Full variable domain (remainder filled in from reference TRBV29-1 and TRBJ1-2): SAVISQKPSRDICQRGTSLTIQCQVDSQVTMMFWYRQQPGQSLTLIATANQGSEATYESGFVIDKFPISRPNLTFSTLTVSNMSPEDSSIYLCSVDYRGPNYGYTFGSGTRLTVV.

This chain uses TRBV25-1 with TRBJ1-6; a weak D match, TRBD1 (5 bases). The CDR3 is 14 amino acids. The V gene's germline CDR1 is MGHDK and CDR2 SYGVNS. Trimming took 6 bases from V and 8 from J, leaving 14 bases between them. The CDR3, as DNA: TGTGCCAGCAGCCCAGGGTTGCGAGATTCACCCCTCCACTTT. Protein product: CASSPGLRDSPLHF.

In DNA, the CDR3 is TGTGCCAGCAGCTTAGCGCTTAGCGGGAGGGGAAACACCGGGGAGCTGTTTTTT. Translated, it gives CASSLALSGRGNTGELFF. V usage is TRBV11-2 and J usage is TRBJ2-2; TRBD2 matches 11 bases. From germline, CDR1 is SGHAT and CDR2 FQNNGV. There are 18 residues in the CDR3. Trimming at V came to 1 base and at J to 2 bases, leaving 6 bases not matched to a gene.

The chain employs TRBV28 and TRBJ2-6; TRBD2 matches 7 bases. Per germline, CDR1 MDHEN and CDR2 SYDVKM. This CDR3 has 18 amino acids. V shed 6 bases, J shed 0 bases, and the junction held 11 bases outside the gene matches. The CDR3 nucleotides read TGTGCCAGCAGAGGGTTGTGGGCTAGCGGCTCTGGGGCCAACGTCCTGACTTTC. Its protein is CASRGLWASGSGANVLTF.

V gene TRBV5-1 combines with J gene TRBJ2-3; D not certain. The germline V gene encodes CDR1 SGHRS and CDR2 YFSETQ. The V end lost 1 base, the J end lost 0 bases, and 9 bases lay between the germline ends. The CDR3 extends over 15 amino acids. CDR3 bases: TGCGCCAGCAGCTTGTCCACTCCTAGCACAGATACGCAGTATTTT. Its translation is CASSLSTPSTDTQYF.

This chain joins TRBV30 and TRBJ2-1; TRBD2 matches 8 bases. V shed 4 bases and J 6 bases; nucleotides not matched to a gene: 8. Germline loops: CDR1 GTSNPN, CDR2 SVGIG (reference sequence). The CDR3 loop spans 14 amino acids. CDR3 protein: CAWNSAGVGNEQFF. CDR3 sequence (DNA): TGTGCCTGGAACTCAGCGGGAGTAGGCAATGAGCAGTTCTTC.

The chain carries TRBV5-4 and TRBJ2-5; 11 positions agree with TRBD2. V dropped 1 base and J dropped 5; count of bases not matched to a gene: 10. CDR1 SGHNT and CDR2 YYREEE come from the germline V gene (reference sequence). This CDR3 comprises 17 residues. This chain's CDR3 is CASSLSSGRALQETQYF. CDR3 DNA sequence: TGTGCCAGCAGCTTGAGTAGCGGGAGGGCCCTCCAGGAGACCCAGTACTTC.

This clone was seen more than once but under ten times. The rearrangement uses TRBV11-2 and TRBJ1-1; D gene ambiguous. This CDR3 spans 13 amino acids. CDR1 and CDR2 (germline): SGHAT, FQNNGV. Trimming took off 5 bases at V and 2 bases at J, with 9 bases between the two ends. The CDR3 loop reads CASSPSSNTEAFF. DNA for the CDR3: TGTGCCAGCAGCCCCTCAAGCAACACTGAAGCTTTCTTT.

The chain has TRBV19 and TRBJ1-5; D ambiguous. Deletions cut 3 bases from V and 0 bases from J, with 12 bases between. This CDR3 has 16 amino acids. The germline gives CDR1 LNHDA, CDR2 SQIVND (reference sequence). In DNA form, the CDR3 reads TGTGCCAGTAGTATCCGGGCGGACTATAGCAATCAGCCCCAGCATTTT. Amino acids: CASSIRADYSNQPQHF.

V usage is TRBV6-6 and J usage is TRBJ1-5; 7 bases line up with TRBD1. J lost 6 bases, V lost 0 bases, and 8 bases had no gene match. Looked up from germline, CDR1 is MNHNY and CDR2 is SVGAGI (reference sequence). The CDR3 has 16 residues. CDR3 nucleotide sequence: TGTGCCAGCAGTTACTCCGCCCCTCGGGACAGTCAGCCCCAGCATTTT. The encoded protein is CASSYSAPRDSQPQHF.

This clone was seen a handful of times. The gene calls are TRBV6-6 and TRBJ1-2; 7 bases are shared with TRBD1. This CDR3 contains 14 residues. CDR1 is MNHNY and CDR2 is SVGAGI in the germline V gene (reference sequence). V lost 4 bases to trimming and J lost 5 bases; unmatched junction nucleotides: 7. The CDR3 bases are TGTGCCAGCAGTTCCCCGGGACAGTATTATGGCTACACCTTC. Protein sequence: CASSSPGQYYGYTF.

This clone was seen a single time. At one end, the junction sequence differs from germline, possibly due to a read error. V usage is TRBV7-3 and J usage is TRBJ2-6; TRBD2 matches 8 bases. The germline V gene encodes CDR1 SGHTA and CDR2 FQGTGA. CDR3 length equals 14 residues. CDR3 region: CATALGAGANGLTF. DNA for the CDR3: TGTGCCACCGCACTGGGAGCGGGGGCCAACGGCCTGACTTTC.

This chain connects TRBV5-1 to TRBJ2-5; 8 nucleotides agree with TRBD1. The CDR3 spans 15 residues. Germline trimming cut 4 bases from V and 5 bases from J; bases unmatched to any gene: 10. Germline V gene data show CDR1 as SGHRS and CDR2 as YFSETQ. In nucleotides, the CDR3 is TGCGCCAGCAGCCCCGGAGGGACAGGAGACGAGACCCAGTACTTC. It codes for CASSPGGTGDETQYF. The variable domain in full, completed from reference TRBV5-1 and TRBJ2-5, reads KAGVTQTPRYLIKTRGQQVTLSCSPISGHRSVSWYQQTPGQGLQFLFEYFSETQRNKGNFPGRFSGRQFSNSRSEMNVSTLELGDSALYLCASSPGGTGDETQYFGPGTRLLVL.

The V gene is TRBV7-6, the J gene TRBJ2-1; 13 bases fit TRBD2. The CDR3 spans 20 residues. After removal of 1 base from V and 6 bases from J, the junction contained 15 bases not matched to a gene. Germline values: CDR1 SGHVS, CDR2 FNYEAQ. The CDR3 region is CASSLGVSTSGRAGLNEQFF. CDR3 DNA: TGTGCCAGCAGCTTAGGGGTCTCTACTAGCGGGAGGGCGGGCCTCAATGAGCAGTTCTTC.

The genes are TRBV19 and TRBJ2-7; D might be TRBD1 (5 bases). V was shortened by 4 bases and J by 2 bases, with 12 bases between the two germline ends. Germline CDR1 and CDR2: LNHDA and SQIVND (reference sequence). This CDR3 is built from 14 residues. This chain's CDR3 is CASSTRVAPYEQYF. The DNA of the CDR3 is TGTGCCAGTAGTACCAGGGTGGCACCCTACGAGCAGTACTTC.

This sequence joins TRBV5-8 and TRBJ1-3, with D possibly TRBD1 on 6 matching bases. V was shortened by 3 bases and J by 2 bases, with 6 bases between the two germline ends. The V gene's germline CDR1 is SGHTS and CDR2 YDEGEE. This CDR3 is built from 13 residues. The CDR3 region is CASSYRAGNTIYF. The CDR3 DNA reads as TGTGCCAGCAGCTACAGGGCTGGAAACACCATATATTTT. The variable domain in full, with the rest retrieved from reference TRBV5-8 and TRBJ1-3, is EAGVTQSPTHLIKTRGQQATLRCSPISGHTSVYWYQQALGLGLQFLLWYDEGEERNRGNFPPRFSGRQFPNYSSELNVNALELEDSALYLCASSYRAGNTIYFGEGSWLTVV.

The V and J genes are TRBV10-3 and TRBJ1-1; D remains unclear. The germline gives CDR1 ENHRY, CDR2 SYGVKD. Trimming shortened V by 0 bases and J by 5 bases, and 7 bases separated the two germline ends. The CDR3 has 13 amino acids. This CDR3 reads CAISESTGTEAFF. In DNA form, the CDR3 reads TGTGCCATCAGTGAGTCGACCGGGACTGAAGCTTTCTTT.

The CDR3 region is CASSQTGGREQFF. CDR3 sequence (DNA): TGCGCCAGCAGCCAAACAGGGGGCAGGGAGCAGTTCTTC. This chain joins TRBV4-3 and TRBJ2-1; 9 positions agree with TRBD1. In germline, CDR1 is LGHNA, CDR2 YSLEER. This CDR3 region has 13 residues. V gave up 2 bases and J gave up 10 bases; unmatched junction bases: 3.

The chain carries TRBV11-1 and TRBJ2-2, with TRBD2 matching over 8 bases. CDR1 and CDR2 (germline): SGHAT, FQDESV (reference sequence). Losses at the gene ends were 0 bases for V and 5 bases for J; bases not matched to a gene: 5. This CDR3 has 16 residues. DNA of the CDR3: TGTGCCAGCAGCTTAGCGGAGGGCGGGAGGACCGGGGAGCTGTTTTTT. Translated: CASSLAEGGRTGELFF.

The DNA of the CDR3 is TGTGCCATCAGAGACACGACCTACACTGAAGCTTTCTTT. Translation gives CAIRDTTYTEAFF. The chain carries TRBV10-3 and TRBJ1-1, with D hard to call. Trimming removed 6 bases at V and 3 bases at J, with 11 bases between. CDR1 is ENHRY and CDR2 is SYGVKD in the germline V gene. CDR3 length: 13 residues.

The chain joins TRBV2 to TRBJ2-5, with 7 bases that match TRBD1. The ends lost 7 bases at V and 5 bases at J; junction bases unmatched: 10. The CDR3 covers 14 residues. Germline assignment: CDR1 SNHLY and CDR2 FYNNEI. The CDR3 DNA is TGTGCCAGCACTATAACAGGGGTTGGGGAGACCCAGTACTTC. The encoded protein is CASTITGVGETQYF.

The chain couples TRBV6-1 to TRBJ1-5; 9 bases match TRBD1. J lost 5 bases, V lost 7 bases, and 9 bases had no gene match. The CDR3 sequence is 15 residues long. The germline CDR1 and CDR2 sequences are MNHNS and SASEGT. CDR3 amino acids: CASILTGGRYQPQHF. CDR3 DNA: TGTGCCAGCATTCTAACAGGGGGCAGGTATCAGCCCCAGCATTTT.

The rearrangement links TRBV7-2 to TRBJ2-1, with 11 bases matching TRBD2. Germline CDR1 reads SGHTA; CDR2 reads FQGNSA. The junction had 2 bases not matched to a gene; V was cut back by 0 bases and J by 7 bases. The CDR3 has 15 residues. The CDR3, as DNA: TGTGCCAGCAGCTTAGCGCTAGCGGGGGGTAATGAGCAGTTCTTC. Protein product: CASSLALAGGNEQFF.

The chain carries TRBV18 and TRBJ1-3; 7 nucleotides align to TRBD1. The CDR3 is 13 residues long. CDR1 and CDR2 from the germline V gene are KGHSH and LQKENI. V was pared by 6 bases and J by 4 bases, with 3 bases of the junction left unmatched. CDR3 region: CASSGTEGNTIYF. The CDR3 coding sequence is TGTGCCAGCTCCGGGACAGAGGGAAACACCATATATTTT.

The chain employs TRBV5-1 and TRBJ2-1; the match to TRBD1 covers 10 bases. V trimming: 2 bases; J trimming: 6 bases; junction bases outside the gene matches: 5. The CDR3 extends over 15 amino acids. The germline gives CDR1 SGHRS, CDR2 YFSETQ. The CDR3 nucleotides read TGCGCCAGCAGCTTAGACAGGGGGCGACGCAATGAGCAGTTCTTC. Amino acid sequence: CASSLDRGRRNEQFF.

This chain uses TRBV5-3 with TRBJ1-2; 8 positions agree with TRBD1. TRBV5-3 belongs to the ORF category, with a function that is uncertain. The CDR3 sequence is 15 residues long. The V gene end was trimmed by 4 bases and the J gene end by 2 bases; junction bases not matched to a gene: 7. The CDR3 protein is CARSTGQGSNYGYTF. The CDR3 DNA reads as TGTGCCAGAAGCACAGGACAGGGATCCAACTATGGCTACACCTTC.

The rearrangement links TRBV4-2 to TRBJ1-2; D uncertain. The germline gives CDR1 LGHNA, CDR2 YNFKEQ. The CDR3 loop spans 15 amino acids. V was clipped by 1 base and J by 7 bases, with 16 bases between them. CDR3 loop: CASSQGAQARVGYTF. The CDR3 nucleotides are TGTGCCAGCAGCCAAGGGGCGCAGGCCAGAGTTGGCTACACCTTC.

In DNA, the CDR3 is TGTGCCAGCACTAGCGGGGGACGCTACGAGCAGTACTTC. Translating it yields CASTSGGRYEQYF. The chain joins TRBV11-3 to TRBJ2-7, with 10 bases matching TRBD2. Losses at the gene ends were 7 bases for V and 3 bases for J; bases not matched to a gene: 3. CDR1 is SGHNT, CDR2 YENEEA, per germline. CDR3 length: 13 residues.